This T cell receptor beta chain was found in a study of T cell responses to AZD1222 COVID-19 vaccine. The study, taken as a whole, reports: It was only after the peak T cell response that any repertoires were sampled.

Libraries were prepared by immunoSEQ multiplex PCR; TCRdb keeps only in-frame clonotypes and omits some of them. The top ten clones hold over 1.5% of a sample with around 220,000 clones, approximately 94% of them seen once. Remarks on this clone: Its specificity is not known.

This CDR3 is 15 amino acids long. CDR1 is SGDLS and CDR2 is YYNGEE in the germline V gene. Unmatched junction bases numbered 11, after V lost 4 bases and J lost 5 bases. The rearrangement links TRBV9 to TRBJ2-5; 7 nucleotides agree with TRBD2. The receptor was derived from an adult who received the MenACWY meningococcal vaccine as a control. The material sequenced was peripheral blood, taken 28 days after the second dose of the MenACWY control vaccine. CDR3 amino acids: CASSPTAGVGETQYF. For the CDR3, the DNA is TGTGCCAGCAGCCCAACGGCGGGGGTAGGCGAGACCCAGTACTTC.